What follows describes a single T cell receptor (beta chain). Original analysis: By means of reference gene primer amplification, nucleated cell counts were estimated. Repertoires were generated with immunoSEQ multiplex PCR, while TCRdb's copy carries only in-frame clones and drops some. V, J and clone size reflect that table, while D and trimming were determined from the DNA. The table has some 250,000 clones, approximately 90% seen once. Recovery among Cohort 3 donors was established by two negative PCRs, clearance, or symptom resolution. V was trimmed by 6 bases and J by 2 bases, leaving 11 bases between them. The germline V gene encodes CDR1 SGHVS and CDR2 FQNEAQ. This CDR3 has 13 residues. The data stem from a study of blood T cell repertoires in COVID-19. Study details: The samples span acute and convalescent COVID-19 from the United States, Italy and Spain. In each case, the material was cDNA or gDNA derived from T cells, B-cell-depleted T cells, or PBMCs.

The TCR was taken from a man aged 40-55 years who had recovered from COVID-19. The V call is TRBV7-8, the J call TRBJ2-7, with D maybe TRBD1 (6 bases). Specimen: PBMCs or T cells enriched from blood (not recorded which). In nucleotides, the CDR3 is TGTGCCAGCAGGGAGGACAGTCCCTACGAGCAGTACTTC. Residues: CASREDSPYEQYF.